This T cell receptor (beta chain) is from a study of CD8+ T cells in alopecia areata. The overall study: Scoring of treated patients' severity used the percentage of affected scalp area.

Treatment described: oral pan-JAK inhibitor, 5-10 mg twice daily. Sampling of alopecia areata patients yielded lesional scalp punch biopsies as well as peripheral blood. Extracted from the samples, RNA was reverse transcribed into cDNA to serve as the sequencing template. TCRdb's copy holds only in-frame clones and misses some; the assay was immunoSEQ multiplex PCR. In the table there are about 190,000 clones, roughly three fifths of which are singletons. This TCR was recovered from a human donor with alopecia areata. The sample was CD4+ T cells sorted from blood, taken at week 4, from a patient treated with tofacitinib.

This CDR3 reads CASSAGPEGGYTF. Written as DNA, the CDR3 is TGTGCCAGCAGCGCGGGACCAGAGGGTGGCTACACCTTC. The chain uses TRBV9 and TRBJ1-2, with D possibly being TRBD1 (5 bases). V lost 3 bases and J 7 bases, leaving 13 bases between the germline ends. CDR1 SGDLS and CDR2 YYNGEE come from the germline V gene. The CDR3 spans 13 residues.